This T cell receptor beta chain is from a study of shared clonotypes between healthy human individuals. Naive CD8 cells comprised CD45RO-negative, CCR7-positively selected cells, excluding terminally differentiated effector memory CD45RA+ cells. Sequenced by immunoSEQ multiplex PCR; TCRdb stores in-frame clones only, minus some. Here the sample spans about 2.2 million clones, over 85% being singletons. Trimming left V 2 bases short and J 5 bases short, with 15 bases between. Germline CDR1 and CDR2: SGHTA and FQGNSA. This CDR3 contains 15 residues. The TCR was taken from a young man in good health. Some clones in this sample may be carry-over from other donors' samples. The sequenced material came from naive CD8+ T cells from PBMCs. The V and J genes are TRBV7-2 and TRBJ2-5; TRBD2 is a possible D gene (5 bases). The CDR3 bases are TGTGCCAGCAGCTTATCGTGGGAGTGGGCCGAGACCCAGTACTTC. Translating it yields CASSLSWEWAETQYF. Looking up the rest from reference TRBV7-2 and TRBJ2-5 gives the full variable domain: GAGVSQSPSNKVTEKGKDVELRCDPISGHTALYWYRQSLGQGLEFLIYFQGNSAPDKSGLPSDRFSAERTGGSVSTLTIQRTQQEDSAVYLCASSLSWEWAETQYFGPGTRLLVL.